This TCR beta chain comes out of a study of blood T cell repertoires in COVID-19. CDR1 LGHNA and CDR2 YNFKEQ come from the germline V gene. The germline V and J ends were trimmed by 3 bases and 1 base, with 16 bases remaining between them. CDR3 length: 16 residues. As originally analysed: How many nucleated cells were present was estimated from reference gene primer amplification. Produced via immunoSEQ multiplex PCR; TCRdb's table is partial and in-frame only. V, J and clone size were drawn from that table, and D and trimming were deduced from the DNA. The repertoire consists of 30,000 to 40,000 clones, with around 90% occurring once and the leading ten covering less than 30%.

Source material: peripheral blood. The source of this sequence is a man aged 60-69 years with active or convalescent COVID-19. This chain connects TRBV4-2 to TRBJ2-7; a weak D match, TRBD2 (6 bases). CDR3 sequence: CASSQFNRDLSYEQYF. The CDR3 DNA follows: TGTGCCAGCAGCCAGTTTAACCGGGACTTATCCTACGAGCAGTACTTC.